The 20 T cell receptor beta chains reported below all come from one sample, sequenced in a study of blood T cell repertoires in COVID-19. Assay: immunoSEQ multiplex PCR; the TCRdb copy retains only in-frame clones and omits some. The sample gives around 260,000 clones, under 85% of which show up once; 0.75% to 0.95% is in the top ten. The sequencing input was peripheral blood. These receptors originate from a human donor with COVID-19, enrolled during active disease. The donor label of this sample is uncertain.

The chain employs TRBV12-3 or TRBV12-4 and TRBJ1-5; D might be TRBD1 (6 bases). Trimming left V 8 bases short and J 7 bases short, with 9 bases between. This CDR3 is 11 amino acids long. The CDR3 region has the DNA TGTGCCAGCGGGGGCGGGCAGCCCCAGCATTTT. Its protein is CASGGGQPQHF.

The V and J genes are TRBV5-1 and TRBJ2-3, with 8 bases matching TRBD1. Germline lookup yields CDR1 SGHRS and CDR2 YFSETQ. Germline trimming cut 0 bases from V and 1 base from J; bases unmatched to any gene: 4. The CDR3 consists of 16 residues. The chain's CDR3 is CASSLAGGQGTDTQYF. DNA for the CDR3: TGCGCCAGCAGCTTGGCCGGGGGACAGGGCACAGATACGCAGTATTTT.

The chain links TRBV9 to TRBJ2-4; 9 bases are a match to TRBD2. CDR1 is SGDLS and CDR2 is YYNGEE in the germline V gene. CDR3 length: 15 residues. V was clipped by 2 bases and J by 8 bases; unmatched bases: 8. CDR3: CASSVRAGGGYIQYF. CDR3 sequence (DNA): TGTGCCAGCAGCGTTAGAGCGGGAGGAGGATACATTCAGTACTTC.

For the CDR3, the DNA is TGTGCCAGCAGCCCAGGGGACAGGGATAATTCACCCCTCCACTTT. It translates to CASSPGDRDNSPLHF. The chain combines TRBV11-2 with TRBJ1-6, with TRBD1 identical over 9 bases. With V trimmed by 5 bases and J by 5 bases, 4 bases remained unmatched. Germline values: CDR1 SGHAT, CDR2 FQNNGV. This CDR3 region has 15 residues.

This clone is a singleton in its sample. This chain joins TRBV11-2 and TRBJ2-2, with D tentatively TRBD1 (6 bases). CDR3 size: 14 residues. Germline V gene data show CDR1 as SGHAT and CDR2 as FQNNGV. Deletions cut 8 bases from V and 0 bases from J, with 10 bases between. In DNA, the CDR3 is TGTGCCAGCGGTAGACAGGCGAACACCGGGGAGCTGTTTTTT. It yields the protein CASGRQANTGELFF.

This clone was detected only a few times. The rearrangement links TRBV27 to TRBJ1-5, with D possibly TRBD1 on 5 matching bases. The ends were cut back, 2 bases at V and 2 bases at J, with 10 bases in the middle. This CDR3 is 15 amino acids long. Germline CDR1 reads MNHEY; CDR2 reads SMNVEV (reference sequence). The CDR3 loop is CASSLGRVGNQPQHF. The CDR3 DNA follows: TGTGCCAGCAGTTTAGGCAGGGTAGGCAATCAGCCCCAGCATTTT.

The chain recombines TRBV19 with TRBJ1-2; TRBD1 is a possible D gene (6 bases). The length of the CDR3 is 16 residues. CDR1 LNHDA and CDR2 SQIVND come from the germline V gene (reference sequence). V was clipped by 1 base and J by 0 bases, with 12 bases between them. CDR3 sequence: CASSIAGTQTNYGYTF. The DNA for the CDR3 is TGTGCCAGTAGTATAGCGGGGACACAGACTAACTATGGCTACACCTTC.

The chain has TRBV6-2 or TRBV6-3 and TRBJ2-5; 10 bases line up with TRBD2. With 6 bases clipped from V and 5 bases from J, the junction kept 6 bases outside the gene matches. The germline V gene encodes CDR1 MNHEY and CDR2 SVGEGT. This CDR3 is 14 amino acids long. This CDR3 is CASSPSGRVETQYF. DNA for the CDR3: TGTGCCAGCAGCCCGAGCGGGAGGGTCGAGACCCAGTACTTC.

The rearrangement links TRBV7-4 to TRBJ2-1, with 14 bases identical to TRBD2. This CDR3 spans 21 amino acids. Trimming took 0 bases from V and 9 from J; bases not matched to a gene: 19. Per the germline V gene, CDR1 is SGHVT and CDR2 is SQSDAQ. CDR3 protein: CASSLAHRLAGGPEGCGEQFF. In nucleotides, the CDR3 is TGTGCCAGCAGCTTAGCGCATCGACTAGCGGGAGGGCCTGAGGGGTGCGGTGAGCAGTTCTTC.

The chain carries TRBV5-1 and TRBJ1-2, with D unclear. The CDR3 is 13 amino acids. V lost 1 base and J lost 2, with 6 bases in between. Germline CDR1 SGHRS, CDR2 YFSETQ. The CDR3 nucleotides read TGCGCCAGCAGCTTGAGCGGGAACTATGGCTACACCTTC. Translation: CASSLSGNYGYTF.

This chain uses TRBV30 with TRBJ1-5; a weak D match, TRBD1 (6 bases). The CDR3 has 14 amino acids. Trimming shortened V by 3 bases and J by 6 bases, and 15 bases separated the two germline ends. Germline V gives CDR1 GTSNPN, CDR2 SVGIG (reference sequence). CDR3 in DNA: TGTGCCTGGAGCAACGACAGGAGGTCTCAGCCCCAGCATTTT. Amino acids: CAWSNDRRSQPQHF.

V gene TRBV7-9 combines with J gene TRBJ2-3; D remains unclear. The germline V gene encodes CDR1 SEHNR and CDR2 FQNEAQ (reference sequence). V was trimmed by 5 bases and J by 4 bases, leaving 13 bases between them. CDR3 size: 14 residues. CDR3 DNA: TGTGCCAGCAGCCCTACTCGACTCGCAGATACGCAGTATTTT. This codes for CASSPTRLADTQYF.

This rearrangement joins TRBV12-3 or TRBV12-4 to TRBJ2-7; D is perhaps TRBD1 (5 bases). This CDR3 is built from 13 residues. Trimming took 8 bases from V and 5 from J, leaving 16 bases between them. Written as DNA, the CDR3 is TGTGCCAGCGCGACACCTCAGGGCCACGAGCAGTACTTC. Translating gives CASATPQGHEQYF.

The sample holds one count of this clone. The CDR3 protein is CASSQDPGGPTDTQYF. DNA of the CDR3: TGCGCCAGCAGCCAAGATCCGGGGGGACCCACAGATACGCAGTATTTT. The chain links TRBV4-3 to TRBJ2-3, with 7 positions matching TRBD2. Germline V gene sequence: CDR1 LGHNA, CDR2 YSLEER. V shed 0 bases and J 2 bases; nucleotides not matched to a gene: 5. The CDR3 extends over 16 amino acids.

This clone has a count of ten or more. The V call is TRBV30, the J call TRBJ1-3; D perhaps matches TRBD1 (6 bases). The V end lost 3 bases, the J end lost 4 bases, and 19 bases lay between the germline ends. This CDR3 is 16 amino acids long. Per the germline V gene, CDR1 is GTSNPN and CDR2 is SVGIG (reference sequence). CDR3 in amino acids: CAWRALRGLGGNTIYF. The CDR3 nucleotides are TGTGCCTGGAGAGCCCTCAGGGGTCTTGGAGGAAACACCATATATTTT.

The gene calls are TRBV29-1 and TRBJ1-2, with 12 bases aligning to TRBD1. Trimming took 7 bases from V and 8 from J; bases not matched to a gene: 5. The CDR3 is 12 residues long. Germline V gene sequence: CDR1 SQVTM, CDR2 ANQGSEA. CDR3 in DNA: TGCAGCGAGGGGACAGGGGGCGGAGGCTACACCTTC. This codes for CSEGTGGGGYTF.

V gene TRBV7-9 combines with J gene TRBJ2-1; no reliable D call. Trimming removed 5 bases from V and 0 bases from J, with 17 bases in between. The CDR3 loop spans 17 amino acids. Germline assignment: CDR1 SEHNR and CDR2 FQNEAQ (reference sequence). The CDR3 protein is CASSGSSRQSSYNEQFF. The DNA of the CDR3 is TGTGCCAGCAGCGGTTCATCGCGGCAGAGCTCCTACAATGAGCAGTTCTTC.

This chain connects TRBV5-1 to TRBJ2-1; 7 nucleotides line up with TRBD2. The CDR3 runs to 16 residues. The trim removed 4 bases at V and 6 bases at J, leaving 13 bases unmatched. Looked up from germline, CDR1 is SGHRS and CDR2 is YFSETQ. DNA for the CDR3: TGCGCCAGCAGCGCTGGCGTCGGGGAGGGCCGCAATGAGCAGTTCTTC. This translates into CASSAGVGEGRNEQFF.

The chain links TRBV5-1 to TRBJ2-5; 11 bases align to TRBD2. Per the germline V gene, CDR1 is SGHRS and CDR2 is YFSETQ. The CDR3 has 17 residues. V lost 0 bases, J lost 2 bases, and 6 bases stayed unmatched. CDR3 region: CASSLAGGLAAQETQYF. The CDR3 region has the DNA TGCGCCAGCAGCTTGGCAGGGGGACTAGCGGCACAAGAGACCCAGTACTTC. The full variable domain, in which reference TRBV5-1 and TRBJ2-5 provide the parts outside the CDR3, is KAGVTQTPRYLIKTRGQQVTLSCSPISGHRSVSWYQQTPGQGLQFLFEYFSETQRNKGNFPGRFSGRQFSNSRSEMNVSTLELGDSALYLCASSLAGGLAAQETQYFGPGTRLLVL.

V and J are TRBV5-1 and TRBJ2-2; D ambiguous. This CDR3 comprises 14 residues. CDR1 and CDR2 (germline): SGHRS, YFSETQ. Trimming removed 0 bases from V and 3 bases from J, with 6 bases in between. In DNA, the CDR3 is TGCGCCAGCAGCTTGGGAGTGGACACCGGGGAGCTGTTTTTT. This codes for CASSLGVDTGELFF.